What follows is one T cell receptor beta chain and its context. The antigen it binds to is not known. Per-base quality was not reported, and no clone a single base away is much larger than it. Peripheral blood CD8+ and CD4+ T cells from healthy donors, Susac syndrome patients and multiple sclerosis patients were profiled using high-throughput TCR beta sequencing. Recently defined diagnostic criteria for definite or probable disease were met by the Susac syndrome patients. Bulk CD8+ and CD4+ T cells were purified by magnetic negative isolation, while CD8+ TEMRA cells were enriched using FACS. Blood was drawn into EDTA tubes, processed within 24 hours, and PBMCs were isolated by density gradient centrifugation. PBMCs intended for TCR sequencing were cryopreserved in liquid nitrogen and thawed later in a water bath at 37 degrees C. The sorted or isolated CD4+, CD8+ and CD8+ TEMRA cells reached a purity of at least 90%.

There are 15 amino acids in the CDR3, from cysteine to phenylalanine inclusive. Of the read, only the CDR3 DNA is kept; its 45 bases are in frame from base 1. Trimming accounts for 5 bases at V and 5 bases at J, while the number of junction bases matched to no gene is 8. This entry belongs to a study of CD8 T cells in Susac syndrome (dated by TCRdb to between 2018 and 2020). Context from the whole study: Among the Susac syndrome patients who were sequenced, clinically active disease was present in about six and clinical remission was observed in fewer than 10. At blood withdrawal, Susac syndrome patients were either therapy-naive, taking corticosteroids (in some cases with IVIg as well), or taking IVIg alone. Repertoire sequencing was used to test whether CD8+ T cell activation and differentiation in Susac syndrome was antigen driven. Points the paper makes about the study in general: The number of individuals in the TCR sequencing and HLA analysis was recognized as being relatively small. In patients with Susac syndrome, the CD4+ T cell repertoire showed no detectable clonal expansion.

RNA was extracted with the RNeasy kit and about 0.45 to 1 ug was reverse transcribed using random hexamers. The immunoSEQ multiplex PCR assay, covering 54 Vbeta and 13 Jbeta segments, was used to amplify TCR beta CDR3 regions. Bias from PCR amplification was corrected by using a synthetic template baseline for primer optimization and for computational correction. Per the source publication's procedure: Reads were annotated to V, D and J genes per IMGT and analyzed with immunoSEQ Analyzer, keeping only productive sequences. Clonality was calculated as one minus the Shannon entropy normalized by log2 of the number of productive unique sequences. For each patient and control, public and private clones were evaluated within the 100 most prevalent clones. A clone was defined as Susac-specific if it was absent from the healthy and MS cohorts, from over a thousand published viral clones and from other ImmuneACCESS disease sequences. The public reads were reanalyzed by TCRdb: fastp trimming at Q25, MiXCR alignment, in-frame beta chains only. Rows with a matching CDR3 protein are joined into one entry that keeps the most common DNA and genes. For this entry, the V and J calls and clone size follow TCRdb and not the study's own pipeline. Within this sample are 150,000 to 200,000 distinct CDR3 sequences, with 85% to 95% of them counted one time only. The ten largest clones add up to approximately 0.11% of the sample.

Sequenced: CD4+ T cells from PBMCs. This TCR was recovered from a human donor with Susac syndrome. The sequence is built from TRBV12-3 or TRBV12-4 and TRBJ2-3; 9 middle bases align to TRBD1. CDR3 protein: CASSARGTGQDTQYF. In nucleotides, the sequence is TGTGCCAGCAGTGCCCGGGGGACAGGGCAAGATACGCAGTATTTT.